These 10 T cell receptor beta chains came from one sample sequenced in a study of T cell responses to AZD1222 COVID-19 vaccine. Profiled with immunoSEQ multiplex PCR; TCRdb holds only in-frame clones, not every one. The sample yields about 180,000 clones, 85% to 95% seen once. Source: peripheral blood, taken 28 days after the second AZD1222 dose. Receptors were obtained from an adult who received the AZD1222 COVID-19 vaccine.

This clone appeared once. This CDR3 reads CASSSVRSYEQYF. The DNA for the CDR3 is TGTGCCAGCAGCTCCGTCCGCAGCTACGAGCAGTACTTC. The J gene is TRBJ2-7, the V gene TRBV7-2; D ambiguous. V was trimmed by 4 bases and J by 3 bases, leaving 10 bases between them. Germline V gene data show CDR1 as SGHTA and CDR2 as FQGNSA. The CDR3 totals 13 residues.

The chain combines TRBV7-9 with TRBJ2-7; perhaps TRBD2 as D (5 bases). The CDR3 extends over 13 amino acids. Germline-derived CDR1 and CDR2 are SEHNR and FQNEAQ (reference sequence). V lost 5 bases, J lost 4 bases, and 12 bases lay in between. The CDR3 nucleotides read TGTGCCAGCAGCGGAGGCGAGGGATACGAGCAGTACTTC. The encoded protein is CASSGGEGYEQYF.

The genes are TRBV27 and TRBJ1-1; D is ambiguous. Germline V CDR1 and CDR2: MNHEY, SMNVEV (reference sequence). V shed 9 bases and J shed 0 bases, with 8 bases lying between them. This CDR3 has 12 residues. For the CDR3, the DNA is TGTGCCAGTGTGGACGTGAACACTGAAGCTTTCTTT. This codes for CASVDVNTEAFF.

This CDR3 reads CARGSLGFSGNTIYF. CDR3 in DNA: TGTGCCAGGGGATCTCTGGGCTTCTCTGGAAACACCATATATTTT. V and J are TRBV7-3 and TRBJ1-3; D not resolved. The CDR3 loop spans 15 amino acids. Germline lookup yields CDR1 SGHTA and CDR2 FQGTGA. The V end lost 9 bases, the J end lost 0 bases, and 15 bases lay between the germline ends.

The chain joins TRBV4-2 to TRBJ2-2; the D is unclear. With 4 bases removed from V and 3 bases from J, the gap between germline ends came to 18 bases. The CDR3 is made up of 17 amino acids. CDR1 and CDR2 (germline): LGHNA, YNFKEQ. For the CDR3, the DNA is TGTGCCAGCAGCCCGGATGACCAACTGGTCCACACCGGGGAGCTGTTTTTT. This gives the protein CASSPDDQLVHTGELFF.

The CDR3 sequence: CASSLEPPYGYTF. CDR3 coding DNA: TGTGCCAGCAGTTTAGAACCCCCCTACGGCTACACCTTC. The rearrangement links TRBV12-3 or TRBV12-4 to TRBJ1-2, with D uncertain. V was shortened by 1 base and J by 8 bases, with 11 bases between the two germline ends. This CDR3 has 13 residues.

This clone was recorded once. The chain has TRBV5-6 and TRBJ2-7; D call uncertain. The germline gives CDR1 SGHDT, CDR2 YYEEEE. CDR3 length: 12 amino acids. The ends were cut back, 2 bases at V and 6 bases at J, with 9 bases in the middle. The CDR3 DNA follows: TGTGCCAGCAGCTTCTCCGGGCCCGAGCAGTACTTC. This codes for CASSFSGPEQYF.

The chain employs TRBV2 and TRBJ2-5; 7 bases map to TRBD1. This CDR3 has 13 residues. The germline V gene encodes CDR1 SNHLY and CDR2 FYNNEI. V was pared by 5 bases and J by 2 bases, with 2 bases of the junction left unmatched. CDR3 loop: CASSRDRQETQYF. The CDR3, as DNA: TGTGCCAGCAGTCGGGACAGACAAGAGACCCAGTACTTC.

The chain employs TRBV12-5 and TRBJ2-2; weak D call: TRBD2 (5 bases). There are 15 residues in the CDR3. V lost 5 bases, J lost 9 bases, and 19 bases lay in between. Germline V gene lookup returns CDR1 LGHNT and CDR2 FRNRAP. CDR3 coding DNA: TGTGCTAGTGGTCCCCGGGGTACCCTCAGCCGGGAGCTGTTTTTT. It translates to CASGPRGTLSRELFF.

The chain uses TRBV29-1 and TRBJ1-4; 10 nucleotides line up with TRBD1. The J segment lost 5 bases and the V segment lost 6 bases, leaving 3 bases of the junction unmatched. This CDR3 comprises 13 residues. Germline V lookup: CDR1 SQVTM, CDR2 ANQGSEA. CDR3 region: CSVGDRGNEKLFF. Here the CDR3 DNA reads TGCAGCGTAGGGGACAGGGGAAATGAAAAACTGTTTTTT.